What follows is one T cell receptor (beta chain) and its context. Germline CDR1 reads MDHEN; CDR2 reads SYDVKM. V was pared by 10 bases and J by 11 bases, with 16 bases of the junction left unmatched. The CDR3 runs 14 residues. The authors' processing: Amplification from reference gene primers served as the basis for estimated nucleated cell counts. The protocol was immunoSEQ multiplex PCR, while the TCRdb copy is restricted to in-frame clones and leaves out a portion. V, J and clone size reflect that table, while D and trimming were determined from the DNA. The sample comprises about 180,000 clones, around 87% of which are singletons, and approximately 2.9% rests with the top ten. This sample is drawn from a study of blood T cell repertoires in COVID-19. Looking at the study overall: T cells, B-cell-depleted T cells, or PBMCs supplied cDNA or gDNA.

Specimen: peripheral blood. This chain uses TRBV28 with TRBJ1-1; 10 nucleotides line up with TRBD1. This receptor was identified in a woman aged 30 to 39 with active or convalescent COVID-19. This CDR3 is CATLRQGARVYAFF. DNA of the CDR3: TGTGCCACCCTCCGACAGGGGGCTAGGGTTTACGCTTTCTTT. The whole variable domain, remainder taken from reference TRBV28 and TRBJ1-1, is DVKVTQSSRYLVKRTGEKVFLECVQDMDHENMFWYRQDPGLGLRLIYFSYDVKMKEKGDIPEGYSVSREKKERFSLILESASTNQTSMYLCATLRQGARVYAFFGQGTRLTVV.